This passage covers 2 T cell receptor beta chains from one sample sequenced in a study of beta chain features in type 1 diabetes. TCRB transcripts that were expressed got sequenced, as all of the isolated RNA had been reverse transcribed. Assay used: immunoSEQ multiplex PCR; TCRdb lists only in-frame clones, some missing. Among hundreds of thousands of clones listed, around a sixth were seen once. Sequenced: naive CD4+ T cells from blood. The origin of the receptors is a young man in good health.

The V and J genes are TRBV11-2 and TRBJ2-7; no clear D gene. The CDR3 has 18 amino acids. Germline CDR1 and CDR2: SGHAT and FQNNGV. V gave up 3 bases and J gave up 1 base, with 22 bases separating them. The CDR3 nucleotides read TGTGCCAGCAGCTTTCCAGGAAGGGTGGCAGGTCGGTCCTACGAGCAGTACTTC. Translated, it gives CASSFPGRVAGRSYEQYF.

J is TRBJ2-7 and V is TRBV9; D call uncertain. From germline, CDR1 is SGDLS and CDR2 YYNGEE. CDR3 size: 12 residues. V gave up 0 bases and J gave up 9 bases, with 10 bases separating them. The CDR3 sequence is CASSVDGYGQYF. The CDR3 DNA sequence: TGTGCCAGCAGCGTAGATGGTTATGGGCAGTACTTC.